The rows below give T cell receptor beta chains drawn from one sample of a study of blood T cell repertoires in COVID-19. Profiled with immunoSEQ multiplex PCR; TCRdb holds only in-frame clones, not every one. The table lists around 200,000 clones, around 82% of them singletons, with over 7% in the top ten. The specimen was PBMCs or T cells enriched from blood (not recorded which). The receptors derive from a woman between 40 and 50 years old with acute COVID-19. The CDR3 runs from the conserved cysteine through the conserved F or W. The D gene is left open where the match is weak. Not all rows give a size; the values are once, few, many and, for expanded clones, a class.

v_call	clone_size	j_call	d_call	cdr3_aa	cdr3_nt
TRBV4-1	few	TRBJ2-7	TRBD2	CASSQALAGGSYEQYF	TGCGCCAGCAGCCAAGCCCTAGCGGGCGGCTCCTACGAGCAGTACTTC
TRBV7-8	once	TRBJ1-2	NA	CASSLGQGYGYTF	TGTGCCAGCAGCTTAGGCCAGGGCTATGGCTACACCTTC
TRBV19	NA	TRBJ1-5	TRBD1	CASSSTGGNQPQHF	TGTGCCAGTAGTTCTACAGGGGGAAATCAGCCCCAGCATTTT
TRBV19	once	TRBJ1-5	NA	CASTSGWNQPQHF	TGTGCCAGTACCTCAGGGTGGAATCAGCCCCAGCATTTT
TRBV10-3	NA	TRBJ2-1	TRBD1	CAISPGQSNEQFF	TGTGCCATCAGCCCGGGACAGTCCAATGAGCAGTTCTTC
TRBV6-4	NA	TRBJ2-2	TRBD2	CASSEAGGRTGELFF	TGTGCCAGCAGTGAAGCGGGAGGACGGACCGGGGAGCTGTTTTTT
TRBV19	once	TRBJ2-7	TRBD1	CASSPRQGPYEQYF	TGTGCCAGTAGTCCCCGACAGGGACCCTACGAGCAGTACTTC
TRBV27	NA	TRBJ1-5	NA	CASSPGGGHQPQHF	TGTGCCAGCAGCCCTGGGGGGGGCCATCAGCCCCAGCATTTT
TRBV5-1	NA	TRBJ2-3	NA	CASSLDAYTDTQYF	TGCGCCAGCAGCTTGGATGCCTACACAGATACGCAGTATTTT
TRBV28	NA	TRBJ2-5	NA	CASSLRGLGQTETQYF	TGTGCCAGCAGTTTAAGAGGTTTAGGACAGACAGAGACCCAGTACTTC
TRBV30	NA	TRBJ1-5	TRBD1	CAWDRGSQPQHF	TGTGCCTGGGACAGGGGGAGCCAGCCCCAGCATTTT
TRBV2	NA	TRBJ1-2	TRBD1	CANYFPDQGASGYTF	TGTGCCAACTATTTCCCAGACCAGGGGGCGAGTGGCTACACCTTC
TRBV24-1	NA	TRBJ2-1	TRBD2	CATSDLGSGRGNEQFF	TGTGCCACCAGTGATTTAGGGAGCGGGAGGGGGAATGAGCAGTTCTTC
TRBV24-1	NA	TRBJ1-1	NA	CATSESGPQGNTEAFF	TGTGCCACCAGTGAATCCGGGCCCCAGGGGAACACTGAAGCTTTCTTT
TRBV6-5	NA	TRBJ1-1	NA	CASSRGTENTEAFF	TGTGCCAGCAGCAGAGGCACGGAGAACACTGAAGCTTTCTTT
TRBV19	once	TRBJ2-7	NA	CASNQGNHEQYF	TGTGCCAGTAACCAGGGGAACCACGAGCAGTACTTC
TRBV12-3/TRBV12-4	NA	TRBJ2-5	TRBD1	CASSRTGQETQYF	TGTGCCAGCAGCCGGACAGGACAAGAGACCCAGTACTTC
TRBV7-2	NA	TRBJ1-5	NA	CASSLDGFGRPQHF	TGTGCCAGCAGCTTAGATGGGTTTGGGAGGCCCCAGCATTTT
TRBV27	NA	TRBJ1-1	NA	CASRSLYMDTEAFF	TGTGCCAGCAGATCCCTCTATATGGACACTGAAGCTTTCTTT
TRBV7-9	many	TRBJ1-1	NA	CASSLAGGMNTEAFF	TGTGCCAGCAGCTTAGCCGGAGGGATGAACACTGAAGCTTTCTTT
TRBV19	NA	TRBJ1-5	NA	CASSRGGSNQPQHF	TGTGCCAGTAGTAGGGGAGGGAGCAATCAGCCCCAGCATTTT
TRBV3-1/TRBV3-2	NA	TRBJ2-3	TRBD1	CASSQKTGGKTDTQYF	TGTGCCAGCAGCCAGAAGACAGGGGGCAAGACAGATACGCAGTATTTT
TRBV5-6	once	TRBJ1-2	TRBD1	CASSLPGQGAGYTF	TGTGCCAGCAGCTTACCGGGACAGGGGGCTGGCTACACCTTC
TRBV11-2	once	TRBJ1-1	NA	CASSLVGQVNTEAFF	TGTGCCAGCAGCTTAGTAGGTCAGGTTAACACTGAAGCTTTCTTT
TRBV6-5	NA	TRBJ2-3	TRBD2	CASEEGLGGDTQYF	TGTGCCAGCGAGGAGGGACTAGGGGGAGATACGCAGTATTTT
TRBV28	NA	TRBJ1-2	TRBD1	CASSLPWTGNYGYTF	TGTGCCAGCAGTTTGCCCTGGACAGGGAACTATGGCTACACCTTC
TRBV6-4	NA	TRBJ2-1	TRBD2	CASSDPAGGLGDEQFF	TGTGCCAGCAGTGATCCAGCGGGAGGGCTTGGGGATGAGCAGTTCTTC
TRBV29-1	NA	TRBJ2-7	TRBD1	CSVGTGTGASYEQYF	TGCAGCGTGGGGACCGGGACAGGGGCATCCTACGAGCAGTACTTC
TRBV19	NA	TRBJ2-5	TRBD2	CASSMASGRETQYF	TGTGCCAGTAGTATGGCTAGCGGGAGGGAGACCCAGTACTTC
TRBV5-1	NA	TRBJ1-1	NA	CASSLDSGDTEAFF	TGCGCCAGCAGCTTGGACAGCGGGGACACTGAAGCTTTCTTT
TRBV9	few	TRBJ2-5	NA	CASGRTGGEETQYF	TGTGCCAGCGGGCGAACAGGGGGGGAAGAGACCCAGTACTTC
TRBV9	NA	TRBJ2-3	TRBD2	CASSVDSGRASTDTQYF	TGTGCCAGCAGCGTAGACAGCGGGAGGGCTAGCACAGATACGCAGTATTTT
TRBV19	NA	TRBJ2-7	TRBD1	CASSTYRTGGNEQYF	TGTGCCAGTAGTACCTATCGGACAGGTGGAAACGAGCAGTACTTC
TRBV30	NA	TRBJ2-5	TRBD2	CAWSVKREQETQYF	TGTGCCTGGAGTGTAAAGCGGGAGCAAGAGACCCAGTACTTC
TRBV28	NA	TRBJ1-2	TRBD1	CASRGTGDYGYTF	TGTGCCAGCAGGGGGACAGGGGATTATGGCTACACCTTC
TRBV30	NA	TRBJ1-1	NA	CATINRANTEAFF	TGTGCCACAATAAACAGGGCGAACACTGAAGCTTTCTTT
TRBV7-2	NA	TRBJ2-3	NA	CASSPGVTVDTQYF	TGTGCCAGCAGCCCGGGGGTTACTGTAGATACGCAGTATTTT
TRBV30	NA	TRBJ1-1	NA	CAWSTVNTEAFF	TGTGCCTGGAGTACAGTGAACACTGAAGCTTTCTTT
TRBV11-2	NA	TRBJ2-3	NA	CASWDWGSDTQYF	TGTGCCAGCTGGGACTGGGGGTCAGATACGCAGTATTTT
TRBV27	once	TRBJ2-7	NA	CASSPRGPYEQYF	TGTGCCAGCAGTCCAAGAGGGCCCTACGAGCAGTACTTC
TRBV3-1/TRBV3-2	NA	TRBJ2-1	TRBD2	CASSQQGLAGGREQFF	TGTGCCAGCAGCCAACAGGGACTAGCGGGGGGAAGGGAGCAGTTCTTC
TRBV3-1/TRBV3-2	NA	TRBJ1-1	NA	CASSRQVGDTEAFF	TGTGCCAGCAGCCGACAGGTAGGGGACACTGAAGCTTTCTTT
TRBV30	NA	TRBJ2-7	TRBD1	CAWSVRMGTGAYEQYF	TGTGCCTGGAGTGTACGGATGGGGACAGGTGCCTACGAGCAGTACTTC
TRBV5-4	NA	TRBJ2-3	NA	CASSQRRGTDTQYF	TGTGCCAGCAGCCAACGCAGGGGCACAGATACGCAGTATTTT
TRBV10-3	NA	TRBJ1-1	NA	CAISESKVRAFF	TGTGCCATCAGTGAGTCGAAAGTCCGGGCTTTCTTT
TRBV24-1	NA	TRBJ1-2	TRBD1	CATSETTGIYGYTF	TGTGCCACCAGTGAAACGACAGGGATCTATGGCTACACCTTC
TRBV10-3	NA	TRBJ2-3	NA	CATATVDTQYF	TGTGCCACCGCTACCGTCGATACGCAGTATTTT
TRBV9	NA	TRBJ1-4	NA	CASSVGVRSTNEKLFF	TGTGCCAGCAGCGTAGGGGTCAGGTCAACTAATGAAAAACTGTTTTTT
TRBV2	NA	TRBJ1-1	TRBD1	CASRNRGGNTEAFF	TGTGCCAGCAGAAACAGGGGGGGGAACACTGAAGCTTTCTTT
TRBV19	NA	TRBJ1-1	NA	CASSMTSGVFDTEAFF	TGTGCCAGTAGTATGACTTCAGGGGTTTTCGACACTGAAGCTTTCTTT
TRBV7-3	NA	TRBJ1-6	NA	CASSLTGELYSPLHF	TGTGCCAGCAGCTTAACCGGGGAGCTGTATTCACCCCTCCACTTT
TRBV9	NA	TRBJ2-2	TRBD2	CASSGGRVTGELFF	TGTGCCAGCAGTGGGGGGAGGGTCACCGGGGAGCTGTTTTTT
TRBV9	NA	TRBJ2-5	NA	CASSVGWGVQETQYF	TGTGCCAGCAGCGTAGGATGGGGGGTGCAAGAGACCCAGTACTTC
TRBV19	once	TRBJ1-2	NA	CASTEVAGPYGYTF	TGTGCCAGTACCGAAGTTGCTGGGCCCTATGGCTACACCTTC
TRBV14	NA	TRBJ1-2	NA	CASSRREGVSNYGYTF	TGTGCCAGCAGTCGACGCGAGGGGGTCTCTAACTATGGCTACACCTTC
TRBV11-2	NA	TRBJ1-1	NA	CASSLIFQGNTEAFF	TGTGCCAGCAGCTTAATATTCCAGGGGAACACTGAAGCTTTCTTT
TRBV2	NA	TRBJ1-4	NA	CASSGQVGGEKLFF	TGTGCCAGCAGTGGGCAGGTTGGTGGTGAAAAACTGTTTTTT